The present T cell receptor beta chain was sequenced within a study of blood T cell repertoires in COVID-19. Germline V lookup: CDR1 LNHDA, CDR2 SQIVND (reference sequence). V gave up 6 bases and J gave up 0 bases, with 8 bases separating them. The length of the CDR3 is 13 residues. Generated by immunoSEQ multiplex PCR, the TCRdb table keeps only in-frame clones and is missing some. The sample comprises approximately 200,000 clones, approximately 86% of which are singletons, and about 4% rests with the top ten. The sequence derives from a woman younger than 45 who had been exposed to COVID-19. V is TRBV19 and J is TRBJ1-1; D is uncertain. The sequenced sample consisted of PBMCs or T cells enriched from blood (not recorded which). CDR3 in DNA: TGTGCCAGTAGCGCAACAGTGAACACTGAAGCTTTCTTT. Its translation: CASSATVNTEAFF.